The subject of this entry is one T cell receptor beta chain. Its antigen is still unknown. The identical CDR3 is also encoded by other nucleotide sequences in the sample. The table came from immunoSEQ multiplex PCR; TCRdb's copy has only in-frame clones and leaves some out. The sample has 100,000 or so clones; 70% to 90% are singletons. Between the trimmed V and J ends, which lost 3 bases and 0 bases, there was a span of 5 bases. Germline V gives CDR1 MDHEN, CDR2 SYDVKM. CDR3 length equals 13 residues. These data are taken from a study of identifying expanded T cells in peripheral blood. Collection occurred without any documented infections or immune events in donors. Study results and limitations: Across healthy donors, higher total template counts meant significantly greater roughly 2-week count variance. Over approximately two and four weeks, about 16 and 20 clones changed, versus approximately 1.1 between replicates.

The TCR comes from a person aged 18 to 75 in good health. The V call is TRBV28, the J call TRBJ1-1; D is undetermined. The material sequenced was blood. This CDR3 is CASSFLMNTEAFF. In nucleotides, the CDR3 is TGTGCCAGCAGTTTTCTAATGAACACTGAAGCTTTCTTT.